The clone carrying this T cell receptor (beta chain) was seen ten or more times. The data were obtained in a study of spatial heterogeneity in lung cancer. Time point of the sample: sample taken at primary tumor resection. TCRdb reprocessed the 5' RACE reads via MiXCR and lists one record per CDR3 protein. Seen here are 85,000 to 100,000 distinct CDR3 sequences, approximately 12% observed once, and the top ten hold about 41%. Trimming took 5 bases from V and 1 from J, leaving 15 bases between them. The CDR3 runs 15 residues. CDR1 and CDR2 (germline): DFQATT, SNEGSKA (reference sequence). This clonotype originated in a male donor with early-stage non-small cell lung cancer. The input for sequencing was PBMCs, taken at surgery. The V and J genes are TRBV20-1 and TRBJ2-1; a weak D match, TRBD1 (6 bases). The CDR3 is CSALDRPVSYNEQFF. In DNA form, the CDR3 reads TGCAGTGCTTTAGACAGGCCTGTTTCCTACAATGAGCAGTTCTTC.